The 29 T cell receptor beta chains reported below all come from one sample, sequenced in a study of CD8+CD57+ T cells in acquired aplastic anemia. It was genomic DNA that served as the template for profiling TCR beta VDJ and CDR3. Each CDR3 protein is one row after TCRdb ran MiXCR on the reads. The profile covers 200,000 to 250,000 distinct CDR3 sequences, with 34% appearing a single time and more than 0.95% taken by the ten largest. The material sequenced was sorted CD4+, CD8+, or CD8+CD57+ T cells (not recorded which) from PBMCs. These receptors originate from a human donor in good health, serving as a control.

The table lists this clonotype with a few counts. The chain joins TRBV2 to TRBJ1-2; 10 nucleotides match TRBD1. This CDR3 spans 15 amino acids. Unmatched junction bases numbered 7, after V lost 8 bases and J lost 1 base. The germline gives CDR1 SNHLY, CDR2 FYNNEI. Here the CDR3 DNA reads TGTGCCAGCCGGGACAGGGGCGCGGGTAACTATGGCTACACCTTC. Translated: CASRDRGAGNYGYTF.

This clonotype has a handful of counts. The chain combines TRBV6-2 or TRBV6-3 with TRBJ2-7, with a possible D match to TRBD2 (5 bases). Germline assignment: CDR1 MNHEY and CDR2 SVGEGT. The CDR3 totals 18 residues. Trimming left V 0 bases short and J 2 bases short, with 20 bases between. CDR3 region: CASSYSKSGVSAAYEQYF. CDR3 nucleotides: TGTGCCAGCAGTTACTCGAAATCCGGGGTTTCGGCTGCCTACGAGCAGTACTTC.

The J gene is TRBJ1-2, the V gene TRBV29-1; D gene ambiguous. Trimming took 3 bases from V and 7 from J, leaving 12 bases between them. CDR1 and CDR2 from the germline V gene are SQVTM and ANQGSEA. The CDR3 length is 12 residues. CDR3 DNA: TGCAGCGTTGATTCGTCAGGTGGTGGCTACACCTTC. This sequence encodes CSVDSSGGGYTF.

This chain uses TRBV12-3 or TRBV12-4 with TRBJ1-3, with 7 bases matching TRBD1. Trimming at V came to 5 bases and at J to 0 bases, leaving 4 bases not matched to a gene. The CDR3 totals 15 residues. The CDR3 bases are TGTGCCAGCAGTAGGGGGCTGTGCTCTGGAAACACCATATATTTT. Residues: CASSRGLCSGNTIYF.

This clonotype was seen repeatedly, ten times or more. V gene TRBV20-1 combines with J gene TRBJ2-3, with D perhaps matching TRBD1 (6 bases). Germline V gene data show CDR1 as DFQATT and CDR2 as SNEGSKA (reference sequence). The CDR3 runs 12 residues. Between the trimmed V and J ends, which lost 3 bases and 4 bases, there was a span of 8 bases. CDR3 amino acids: CSASQGPDTQYF. Here the CDR3 DNA reads TGCAGTGCTAGTCAGGGGCCAGATACGCAGTATTTT.

This clonotype turned up a few times. The chain links TRBV4-2 to TRBJ1-4; D is ambiguous. The CDR3 has 16 residues. Germline V gene data show CDR1 as LGHNA and CDR2 as YNFKEQ. V shed 0 bases and J shed 6 bases, with 14 bases lying between them. CDR3 protein: CASSQDAAVLYEKLFF. In DNA form, the CDR3 reads TGTGCCAGCAGCCAAGATGCGGCAGTGCTTTATGAAAAACTGTTTTTT.

Concerning this clonotype itself: Its ends do not fully match the called genes, so a read error is possible. The chain employs TRBV7-2 and TRBJ1-1; unclear D gene. The CDR3 length is 13 residues. Germline CDR1 SGHTA, CDR2 FQGNSA. CDR3 sequence (DNA): TGTGCCGGCAGCTTCGATGTGGGCACTAAAGCTTTCTTT. Its translation: CAGSFDVGTKAFF.

The count of this clonotype is one. This sequence joins TRBV19 and TRBJ1-2; the D gene is possibly TRBD1 (5 bases). Deletions cut 6 bases from V and 1 base from J, with 9 bases between. Germline loops: CDR1 LNHDA, CDR2 SQIVND (reference sequence). The CDR3 spans 13 residues. In nucleotides, the CDR3 is TGTGCCAGTAGGAGGGGTCTTAACTATGGCTACACCTTC. Protein product: CASRRGLNYGYTF.

V gene TRBV7-8 combines with J gene TRBJ2-1, with D unresolved. V was pared by 6 bases and J by 9 bases, with 12 bases between. The CDR3 is 12 amino acids. Germline V gives CDR1 SGHVS, CDR2 FQNEAQ. The chain's CDR3 is CASRPSGFEQFF. CDR3 DNA sequence: TGTGCCAGCAGACCATCTGGTTTTGAGCAGTTCTTC.

The chain combines TRBV5-1 with TRBJ1-6, with 9 bases identical to TRBD1. Germline V gives CDR1 SGHRS, CDR2 YFSETQ. The CDR3 sequence is 14 residues long. J was trimmed by 9 bases and V by 1 base; bases with no gene match: 2. CDR3 in amino acids: CASSLTGGVSPLHF. Written as DNA, the CDR3 is TGCGCCAGCAGCTTGACAGGGGGCGTTTCACCCCTCCACTTT.

The rearrangement uses TRBV3-1 and TRBJ2-5, with 8 bases fitting TRBD1. Germline CDR1 reads LGHDT; CDR2 reads YNNKEL (reference sequence). V shed 4 bases and J 7 bases; nucleotides not matched to a gene: 11. The CDR3 covers 15 residues. Here the CDR3 reads CASSPPGQATGTQYF. The CDR3 nucleotides read TGTGCCAGCAGCCCTCCGGGACAGGCTACGGGGACCCAGTACTTC.

In regard to this clonotype: This is likely a read error, given that the CDR3 carries no conserved phenylalanine or tryptophan at its end. The DNA is left out, because the CDR3 cannot be placed on it with certainty; the CDR3 is given as TCRdb lists it. This rearrangement joins TRBV2 to TRBJ1-1. The length of the CDR3 is 8 amino acids, counting both ends. Per germline, CDR1 SNHLY and CDR2 FYNNEI. CDR3 loop: CASSEPIL.

This clonotype was detected many times. The chain has TRBV20-1 and TRBJ1-6; a possible D gene is TRBD1 (6 bases). Germline CDR1 DFQATT, CDR2 SNEGSKA (reference sequence). CDR3 size: 15 residues. V lost 0 bases and J 5 bases, leaving 11 bases between the germline ends. The CDR3 reads CSARERQENNSPLHF. The DNA for the CDR3 is TGCAGTGCTAGAGAGCGACAGGAGAATAATTCACCCCTCCACTTT.

This clonotype showed up many times. The chain has TRBV25-1 and TRBJ2-7, with D perhaps TRBD1 or TRBD2 (5 bases each). The CDR3 spans 15 residues. CDR1 is MGHDK and CDR2 is SYGVNS in the germline V gene. Trimming removed 4 bases at V and 2 bases at J, with 15 bases between. The CDR3 DNA follows: TGTGCCAGCAGTGGAAGGGGAGCATTAGCCTACGAGCAGTACTTC. Encoded protein: CASSGRGALAYEQYF.

The genes are TRBV12-3 or TRBV12-4 and TRBJ1-1; weak D call: TRBD1 (5 bases). The V end was cut by 5 bases, the J end by 3 bases, with 13 bases between. This CDR3 is built from 14 residues. The CDR3 DNA sequence: TGTGCCAGCAGTCCCCAGGGAGGGTACACTGAAGCTTTCTTT. It yields the protein CASSPQGGYTEAFF.

The CDR3 sequence is CASSFRPGREQFF. CDR3 in DNA: TGTGCCAGCAGCTTCCGACCTGGTCGGGAGCAGTTCTTC. This chain uses TRBV5-8 with TRBJ2-1; D remains ambiguous. CDR1 SGHTS and CDR2 YDEGEE come from the germline V gene. This CDR3 has 13 amino acids. Trimming shortened V by 2 bases and J by 10 bases, and 13 bases separated the two germline ends.

This clonotype was observed many times. The chain uses TRBV5-6 and TRBJ1-2, with D unclear. Looked up from germline, CDR1 is SGHDT and CDR2 is YYEEEE. This CDR3 has 12 amino acids. Trimming removed 2 bases from V and 8 bases from J, with 10 bases in between. DNA for the CDR3: TGTGCCAGCAGCTTTGATGGGAGAGGCTACACCTTC. Residues: CASSFDGRGYTF.

This clonotype was found a few times. CDR3 residues: CASLPTAGSDTQYF. The CDR3 region has the DNA TGTGCCAGTCTACCAACGGCAGGATCAGATACGCAGTATTTT. V and J are TRBV7-3 and TRBJ2-3; D is unresolved. This CDR3 is built from 14 residues. The V and J ends lost 9 bases and 4 bases respectively, with 17 bases between them. Germline CDR1 and CDR2: SGHTA and FQGTGA.

This clonotype was counted at least ten times. The genes are TRBV7-3 and TRBJ2-4; 14 bases line up with TRBD2. The CDR3 runs 16 residues. V lost 5 bases, J lost 5 bases, and 5 bases stayed unmatched. Germline V gene sequence: CDR1 SGHTA, CDR2 FQGTGA. The chain's CDR3 is CASSPGTSGGQNIQYF. In DNA form, the CDR3 reads TGTGCCAGCAGCCCAGGGACTAGCGGGGGCCAAAACATTCAGTACTTC.

This chain connects TRBV20-1 to TRBJ1-5; D call uncertain. Deletions cut 2 bases from V and 2 bases from J, with 10 bases between. The germline V gene has CDR1 DFQATT and CDR2 SNEGSKA (reference sequence). The CDR3 has 14 residues. The CDR3 DNA is TGCAGTGCTAGAAGCGTAGCTGGCAATCAGCCCCAGCATTTT. Translating gives CSARSVAGNQPQHF.

This clonotype was picked up many times. The chain is built from TRBV5-1 and TRBJ1-6; TRBD1 matches at 8 bases. The V segment lost 4 bases and the J segment 8 bases; nucleotides outside the gene matches: 5. The germline CDR1 and CDR2 sequences are SGHRS and YFSETQ. This CDR3 region has 14 residues. The CDR3 coding sequence is TGCGCCAGCAGCCACCTGGACAGGGATTCACCCCTCCACTTT. Translated, it gives CASSHLDRDSPLHF.

This clonotype was seen repeatedly, ten times or more. The chain links TRBV20-1 to TRBJ1-2; D is ambiguous. Trimming took off 5 bases at V and 8 bases at J, with 12 bases between the two ends. CDR1 and CDR2 (germline): DFQATT, SNEGSKA (reference sequence). CDR3 length: 11 amino acids. The CDR3 reads CSALHDSGYTF. CDR3 DNA sequence: TGCAGTGCTCTACATGATTCGGGCTACACCTTC.

In regard to this clonotype: The junction shows a germline mismatch at one end, possibly a read error. This sequence joins TRBV2 and TRBJ2-2; the D gene is possibly TRBD2 (6 bases). Germline CDR1 is SNHLY and CDR2 is FYNNEI. The CDR3 consists of 13 residues. CDR3 in DNA: TGTGCCAGCGGGATCCAAGCGGGCGGGGAGTTGTTTTTT. Translating gives CASGIQAGGELFF.

There are many counts of this clonotype. This chain links TRBV10-3 with TRBJ1-2, with 9 nucleotides matching TRBD1. Germline V gene sequence: CDR1 ENHRY, CDR2 SYGVKD. The CDR3 length is 13 residues. Trimming removed 10 bases from V and 6 bases from J; junction bases left unmatched: 9. The CDR3 loop reads CATHGTGINGYTF. In DNA, the CDR3 is TGTGCCACACACGGGACAGGGATAAATGGCTACACCTTC.

This clonotype was seen at least ten times. V is TRBV18 and J is TRBJ2-5; D gene uncertain. CDR1 KGHSH and CDR2 LQKENI come from the germline V gene. Trimming took 2 bases from V and 5 from J, leaving 6 bases between them. The CDR3 sequence is 12 residues long. The CDR3 DNA follows: TGTGCCAGCTCACCAGAGGTCGAGACCCAGTACTTC. This sequence encodes CASSPEVETQYF.

In its sample, this clonotype was seen a few times. Relative to the germline gene, one junction end is altered; a read error may explain this. CDR3 nucleotides: TGTGCCGGCAGAGACAGGGACAGGGCCGGGGAGCTGTTTTTT. Translation: CAGRDRDRAGELFF. V is TRBV2 and J is TRBJ2-2; TRBD1 matches 9 bases. This CDR3 comprises 14 residues. Per germline, CDR1 SNHLY and CDR2 FYNNEI.

The sample holds a few counts of this clonotype. The gene calls are TRBV10-3 and TRBJ1-2; unclear D gene. The germline V gene has CDR1 ENHRY and CDR2 SYGVKD. CDR3 length equals 15 residues. With 10 bases removed from V and 2 bases from J, the gap between germline ends came to 20 bases. CDR3 DNA sequence: TGTGCCACTACCCCTAGGATCGGCCCGAACTATGGCTACACCTTC. Its protein product is CATTPRIGPNYGYTF.

This clonotype was seen only a few times. V usage is TRBV4-1 and J usage is TRBJ2-1, with D possibly matching TRBD2 (5 bases). The CDR3 has 17 amino acids. V lost 0 bases and J lost 8, with 20 bases in between. Looked up from germline, CDR1 is MGHRA and CDR2 is YSYEKL. In nucleotides, the CDR3 is TGCGCCAGCAGCCAAGAATTTAGGGAGACGGTCCTTGATGAGCAGTTCTTC. Protein: CASSQEFRETVLDEQFF.

V is TRBV20-1 and J is TRBJ1-2, with D possibly TRBD1 on 5 matching bases. V lost 5 bases and J 4 bases, leaving 11 bases between the germline ends. The V gene's germline CDR1 is DFQATT and CDR2 SNEGSKA (reference sequence). The CDR3 spans 12 residues. This CDR3 reads CSAGTDSYGYTF. The DNA for the CDR3 is TGCAGTGCTGGGACGGACTCCTATGGCTACACCTTC.